This T cell receptor (beta chain) is drawn from a study of CD8 T cells in Susac syndrome. RNA totalling roughly 0.5 to 1 ug underwent reverse transcription with random hexamers. Amplification of the TCR beta CDR3 was carried out by immunoSEQ multiplex PCR, which spanned a total of 54 Vbeta and 13 Jbeta segments. MiXCR, run by TCRdb on the immunoSEQ multiplex PCR reads, gives a single entry per CDR3 protein. The sample comprises some 160,000 distinct CDR3 sequences, about 92% of which are singletons, and roughly 0.08% rests with the top ten. The CDR3 totals 16 residues. With 3 bases clipped from V and 1 base from J, the junction kept 4 bases outside the gene matches. Germline V gives CDR1 SGDLS, CDR2 YYNGEE. Peripheral blood CD8+ and CD4+ T cells were profiled by TCR beta sequencing. Negative isolation was used for CD8+ and CD4+ T cells and FACS enrichment for TEMRA cells.

The sample taken for sequencing was CD4+ T cells from PBMCs. The V call is TRBV9, the J call TRBJ2-3; 11 bases are shared with TRBD2. The source is a human donor in good health. The CDR3 spells CASSDPTSGGTDTQYF. CDR3 DNA: TGTGCCAGCAGCGACCCGACTAGCGGGGGCACAGATACGCAGTATTTT. Using reference TRBV9 and TRBJ2-3 for the parts outside the CDR3, the full variable domain is DSGVTQTPKHLITATGQRVTLRCSPRSGDLSVYWYQQSLDQGLQFLIQYYNGEERAKGNILERFSAQQFPDLHSELNLSSLELGDSALYFCASSDPTSGGTDTQYFGPGTRLTVL.